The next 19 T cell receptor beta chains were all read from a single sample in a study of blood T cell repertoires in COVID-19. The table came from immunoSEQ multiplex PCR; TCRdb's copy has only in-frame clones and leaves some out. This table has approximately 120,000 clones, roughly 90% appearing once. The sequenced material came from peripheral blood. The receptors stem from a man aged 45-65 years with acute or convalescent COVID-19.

CDR3 protein: CASSLAGAYEQYF. In DNA, the CDR3 is TGTGCCAGCAGCTTGGCGGGAGCTTACGAGCAGTACTTC. V is TRBV11-2 and J is TRBJ2-7; 7 bases fit TRBD2. Unmatched junction bases numbered 3, after V lost 3 bases and J lost 4 bases. From germline, CDR1 is SGHAT and CDR2 FQNNGV. The CDR3 is made up of 13 amino acids.

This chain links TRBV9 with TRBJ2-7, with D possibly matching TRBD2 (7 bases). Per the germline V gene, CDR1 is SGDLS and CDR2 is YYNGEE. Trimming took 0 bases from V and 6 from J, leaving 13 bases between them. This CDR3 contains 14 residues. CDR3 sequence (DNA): TGTGCCAGCAGCGTAGGGGGGGGCAGGGCCGAGCAGTACTTC. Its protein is CASSVGGGRAEQYF.

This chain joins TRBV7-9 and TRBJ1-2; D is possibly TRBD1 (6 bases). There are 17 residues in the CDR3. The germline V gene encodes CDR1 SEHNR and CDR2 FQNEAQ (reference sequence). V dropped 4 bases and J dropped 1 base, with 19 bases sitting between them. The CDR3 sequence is CASSSPYRDTSNYGYTF. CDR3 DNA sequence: TGTGCCAGCAGCTCCCCCTACCGGGACACCAGTAACTATGGCTACACCTTC.

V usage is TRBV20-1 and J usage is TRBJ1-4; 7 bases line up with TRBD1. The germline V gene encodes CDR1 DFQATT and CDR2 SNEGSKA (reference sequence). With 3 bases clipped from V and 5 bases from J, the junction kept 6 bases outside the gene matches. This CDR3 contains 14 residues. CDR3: CSASSQGENEKLFF. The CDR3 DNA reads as TGCAGTGCTAGTTCCCAGGGGGAGAATGAAAAACTGTTTTTT.

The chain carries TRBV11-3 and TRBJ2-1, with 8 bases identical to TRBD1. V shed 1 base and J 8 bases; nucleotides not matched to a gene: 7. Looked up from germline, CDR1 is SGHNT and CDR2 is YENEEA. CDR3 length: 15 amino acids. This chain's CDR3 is CASSLVRGRWDEQFF. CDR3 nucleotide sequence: TGTGCCAGCAGCTTAGTCAGGGGGCGTTGGGATGAGCAGTTCTTC.

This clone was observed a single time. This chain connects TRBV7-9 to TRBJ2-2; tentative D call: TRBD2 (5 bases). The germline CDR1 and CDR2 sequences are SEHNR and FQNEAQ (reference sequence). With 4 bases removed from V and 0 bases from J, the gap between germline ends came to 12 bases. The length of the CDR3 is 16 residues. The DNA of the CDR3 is TGTGCCAGCAGCTATGGAGGCTCCGCGAACACCGGGGAGCTGTTTTTT. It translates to CASSYGGSANTGELFF.

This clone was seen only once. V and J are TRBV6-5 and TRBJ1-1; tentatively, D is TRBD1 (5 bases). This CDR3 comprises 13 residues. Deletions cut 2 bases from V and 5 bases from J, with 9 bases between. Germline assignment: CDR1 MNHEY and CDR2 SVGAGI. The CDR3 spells CASSYRGLTEAFF. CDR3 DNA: TGTGCCAGCAGTTACAGGGGATTGACTGAAGCTTTCTTT.

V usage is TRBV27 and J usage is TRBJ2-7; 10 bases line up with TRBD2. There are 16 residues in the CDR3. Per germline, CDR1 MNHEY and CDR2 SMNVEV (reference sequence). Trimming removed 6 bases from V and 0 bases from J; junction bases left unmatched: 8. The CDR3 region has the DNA TGTGCCAGCAGACGACTTACTAGCGGGAACTCCTACGAGCAGTACTTC. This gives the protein CASRRLTSGNSYEQYF.

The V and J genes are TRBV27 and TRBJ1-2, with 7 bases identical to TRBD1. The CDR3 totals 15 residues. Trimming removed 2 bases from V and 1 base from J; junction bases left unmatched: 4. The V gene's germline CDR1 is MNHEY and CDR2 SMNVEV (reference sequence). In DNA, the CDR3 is TGTGCCAGCAGTTTAAGGGGGCGTGGTAACTATGGCTACACCTTC. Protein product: CASSLRGRGNYGYTF.

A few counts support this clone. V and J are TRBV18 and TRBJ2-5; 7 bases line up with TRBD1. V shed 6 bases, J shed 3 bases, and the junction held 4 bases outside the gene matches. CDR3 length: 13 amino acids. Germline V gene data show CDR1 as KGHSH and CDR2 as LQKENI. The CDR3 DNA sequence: TGTGCCAGCTCGTTCGGGACAGAAGAGACCCAGTACTTC. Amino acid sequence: CASSFGTEETQYF. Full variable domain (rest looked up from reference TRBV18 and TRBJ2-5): NAGVMQNPRHLVRRRGQEARLRCSPMKGHSHVYWYRQLPEEGLKFMVYLQKENIIDESGMPKERFSAEFPKEGPSILRIQQVVRGDSAAYFCASSFGTEETQYFGPGTRLLVL.

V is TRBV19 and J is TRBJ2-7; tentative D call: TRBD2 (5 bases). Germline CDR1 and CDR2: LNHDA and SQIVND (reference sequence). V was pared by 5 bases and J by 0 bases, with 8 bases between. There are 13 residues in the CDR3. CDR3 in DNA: TGTGCCAGTAGTTCCGGACTCTCCTACGAGCAGTACTTC. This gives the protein CASSSGLSYEQYF.

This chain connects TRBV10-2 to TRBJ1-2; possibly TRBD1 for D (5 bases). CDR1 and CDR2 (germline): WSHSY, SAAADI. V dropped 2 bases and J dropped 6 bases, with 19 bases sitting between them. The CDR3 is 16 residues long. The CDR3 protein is CASSERGVGGHNGYTF. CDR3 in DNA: TGCGCCAGCAGTGAGCGGGGGGTCGGAGGGCATAATGGCTACACCTTC.

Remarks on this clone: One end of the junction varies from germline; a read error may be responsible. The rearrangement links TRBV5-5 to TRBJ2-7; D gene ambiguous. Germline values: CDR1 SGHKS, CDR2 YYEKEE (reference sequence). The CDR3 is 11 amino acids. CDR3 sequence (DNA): TGTGCCAGCAGCTTGGGATACGGGCAGTACTTC. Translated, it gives CASSLGYGQYF.

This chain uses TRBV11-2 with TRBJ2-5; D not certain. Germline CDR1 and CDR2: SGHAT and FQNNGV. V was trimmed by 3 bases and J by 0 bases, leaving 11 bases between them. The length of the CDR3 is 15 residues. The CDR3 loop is CASSFSPQYQETQYF. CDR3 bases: TGTGCCAGCAGCTTTAGCCCCCAGTACCAAGAGACCCAGTACTTC.

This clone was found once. CDR3 residues: CASSLTGGRTEAFF. The CDR3 nucleotides are TGTGCCAGCAGCCTGACAGGGGGACGAACTGAAGCTTTCTTT. The rearrangement joins TRBV9 to TRBJ1-1; 9 bases match TRBD1. Germline V gene data show CDR1 as SGDLS and CDR2 as YYNGEE. The J segment lost 5 bases and the V segment lost 4 bases, leaving 6 bases of the junction unmatched. The CDR3 spans 14 residues.

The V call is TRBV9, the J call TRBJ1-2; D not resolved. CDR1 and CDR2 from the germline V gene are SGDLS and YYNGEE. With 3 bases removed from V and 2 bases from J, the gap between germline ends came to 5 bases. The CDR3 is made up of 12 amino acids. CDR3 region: CASSEPNYGYTF. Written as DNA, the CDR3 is TGTGCCAGCAGCGAGCCGAACTATGGCTACACCTTC. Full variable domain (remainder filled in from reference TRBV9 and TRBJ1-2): DSGVTQTPKHLITATGQRVTLRCSPRSGDLSVYWYQQSLDQGLQFLIQYYNGEERAKGNILERFSAQQFPDLHSELNLSSLELGDSALYFCASSEPNYGYTFGSGTRLTVV.

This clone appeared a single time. The CDR3 loop reads CASSSGLAVPVNTGELFF. In nucleotides, the CDR3 is TGTGCCAGCAGCTCGGGACTAGCGGTGCCGGTGAACACCGGGGAGCTGTTTTTT. The J gene is TRBJ2-2, the V gene TRBV7-9; 11 nucleotides match TRBD2. The trim removed 4 bases at V and 1 base at J, leaving 8 bases unmatched. The CDR3 contains 18 residues. CDR1 and CDR2 from the germline V gene are SEHNR and FQNEAQ (reference sequence).

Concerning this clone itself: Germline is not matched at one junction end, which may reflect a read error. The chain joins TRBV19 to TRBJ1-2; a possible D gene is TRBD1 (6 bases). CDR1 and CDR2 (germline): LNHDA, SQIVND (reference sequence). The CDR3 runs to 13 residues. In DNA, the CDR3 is TGTGCCAGTAGTATCCCTGGGGAACAGCAGGGGATCTTC. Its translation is CASSIPGEQQGIF.

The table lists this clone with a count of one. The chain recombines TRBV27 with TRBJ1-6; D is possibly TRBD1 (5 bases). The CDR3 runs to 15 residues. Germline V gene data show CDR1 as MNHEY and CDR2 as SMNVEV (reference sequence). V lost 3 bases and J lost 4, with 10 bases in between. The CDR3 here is CASSLQGNYNSPLHF. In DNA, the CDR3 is TGTGCCAGCAGTTTGCAGGGCAATTATAATTCACCCCTCCACTTT.